This T cell receptor (beta chain) emerged from a study of T cells in Graves' hyperthyroidism and ophthalmopathy (dated by TCRdb to the late 2010s). About the investigation overall: Peripheral blood samples were taken at the time of initial diagnosis, prior to any treatment. After sampling, hyperthyroidism patients received methimazole starting at 30 mg daily, and ophthalmopathy patients received high-dose intravenous methylprednisolone. The study also compared thyroid tissue and blood T-cell repertoires from a handful of Graves' hyperthyroidism patients. TCR Vbeta CDR3 sequencing of roughly 140 peripheral blood samples (43 ophthalmopathy, about 75 hyperthyroidism and some 17 progressor patients) is reported in the paper. TCR V-J signatures able to tell the groups apart were searched for in a discovery cohort of 95 or so patients, of whom roughly 42 had Graves' ophthalmopathy and roughly 57 had stable Graves' hyperthyroidism. The approximately 100 discovery patients were divided at random into training and test sets in a 7:3 ratio. An independent validation cohort of around 20 hyperthyroidism patients and 17 patients who later progressed to ophthalmopathy tested prospective prediction of ophthalmopathy. The investigation overall reported the following: Ophthalmopathy was separated from stable hyperthyroidism by a 13 V-J signature model, with about 86% sensitivity and about 81% specificity obtained in cross-validation and 80%/75% obtained in testing. No statistical method was used to set the sample size in advance, and investigators knew the group allocation. Blood samples also contained most of the expanded thyroid clonotypes (frequency above 0.001), which suggests that blood repertoires may reflect thyroid immune responses. In validation, the model predicted progression to ophthalmopathy a median of about 5.9 months before onset, with roughly 68% sensitivity and 72.22% specificity.

A word on this clonotype: No antigen is known for it. Just one base apart from a much larger clone, this may be a read error.

The TCR beta CDR3 regions were amplified from RNA transcripts. The TCR CDR3 was subjected to a first round of RT-PCR using the HTBI primer set and the Qiagen OneStep RT-PCR kit. Libraries were constructed in a second round of multiplex PCR, after which size selection and purification were performed. Paired-end sequencing of the libraries was performed with 100 bp reads on an Illumina HiSeq2000. Regarding the original processing steps: SOAPnuke was used to process the raw data, removing reads that contained adapters or uncalled bases, had a mean Phred below 15, or lacked an exact match to the constant primer or identifier. COPE v1.2.5 was used to merge the high-quality paired reads, and each unique nucleotide sequence was defined as a clonotype. MiTCR v1.1 was used to align clonotypes to the IMGT TRBV, TRBD and TRBJ reference segments. Analysis was restricted to V-J combinations with a frequency above 0.0001, which covered over 98% of repertoires. The TCS score was defined as F50 (clonal expansion) divided by E x V (chaos), with BLOSUM62-based TCRdist calculated between CDR3 peptides within each V-J. Welch's t-statistics and random forest reduced 500 to 650 V-J features to 13, which were used in a naive Bayes classifier (R e1071). TCRdb reprocessing: public reads trimmed at Q25 with fastp, clones called with MiXCR, in-frame beta chains kept. CDR3 protein sequences are deduplicated, and each keeps its most common genes and DNA. These V and J calls are TCRdb output, not the study's own analysis. The sample table shows approximately 400,000 distinct CDR3 sequences, and roughly 13% are seen once. The ten largest clones add up to 8% to 13% of the sample.

Stable Graves' hyperthyroidism was defined as the absence of progression to ophthalmopathy over 18 months of follow-up. The hyperthyroidism patients were between 18 and 65 years old and newly diagnosed, with a disease duration of less than 2 months. Patients with uncontrolled infections, other autoimmune diseases, pregnancy or lactation were excluded. Clinical symptoms, serum thyroxine and TRAb, thyroid ultrasound, and orbital computed tomography formed the basis for the diagnoses. Ficoll-Paque density gradient centrifugation was used to isolate PBMCs from 9.5 to 10 ml of fresh peripheral blood. Total RNA was extracted using Trizol reagent, and RNA quality was assessed on an Agilent 2100 Bioanalyzer. This clonotype was sampled from a woman aged 55-70 years with Graves' hyperthyroidism. Sequenced material: blood.

The CDR3 is CASSPMGARSGANALTF. The bases read TGTGCCAGCAGCCCCATGGGGGCGAGATCTGGGGCCAACGCCCTGACTTTC. The chain links TRBV7-3 with TRBJ2-6, with TRBD1 perhaps the D gene, on 6 matching bases. From a lookup of the germline V gene, CDR1 and CDR2 are SGHTA and FQGTGA. The CDR3 goes from the cysteine to the phenylalanine over 17 residues. Only the CDR3 part of the read is kept: 51 bases, read in frame from the first base. Here the CDR3 is joined to the reference TRBV7-3 and TRBJ2-6 genes, and the full variable domain is: GAGVSQTPSNKVTEKGKYVELRCDPISGHTALYWYRQSLGQGPEFLIYFQGTGAADDSGLPNDRFFAVRPEGSVSTLKIQRTERGDSAVYLCASSPMGARSGANALTFGAGSRLTVL.